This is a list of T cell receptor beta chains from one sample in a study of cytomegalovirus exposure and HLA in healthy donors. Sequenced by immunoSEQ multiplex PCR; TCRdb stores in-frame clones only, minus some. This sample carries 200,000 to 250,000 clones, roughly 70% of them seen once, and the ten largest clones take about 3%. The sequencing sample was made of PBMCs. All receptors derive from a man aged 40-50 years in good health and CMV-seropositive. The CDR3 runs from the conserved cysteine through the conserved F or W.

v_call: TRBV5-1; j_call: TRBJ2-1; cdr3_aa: CASSLDRNNEQFF
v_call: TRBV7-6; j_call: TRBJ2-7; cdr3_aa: CASSLGLGQGGNEQYF
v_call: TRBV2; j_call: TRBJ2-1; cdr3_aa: CASSPIRAGAYNEQFF
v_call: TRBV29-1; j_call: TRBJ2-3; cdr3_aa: CSVEGSRTDTQYF
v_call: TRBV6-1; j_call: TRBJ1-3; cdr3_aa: CASSEKGQGGRNTIYF
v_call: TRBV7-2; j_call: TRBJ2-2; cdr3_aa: CASSLTAGQFANTGELFF
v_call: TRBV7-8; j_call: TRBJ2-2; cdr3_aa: CASSLRGNTGELFF
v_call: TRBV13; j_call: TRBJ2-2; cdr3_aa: CASSLGTSGLYTGELFF
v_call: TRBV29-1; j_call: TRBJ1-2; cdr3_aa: CSVLGGQSNGYTF
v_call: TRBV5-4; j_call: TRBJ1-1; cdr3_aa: CASSLPGGAGDTEAFF
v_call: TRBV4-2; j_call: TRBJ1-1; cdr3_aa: CASSLGQAGTEAFF
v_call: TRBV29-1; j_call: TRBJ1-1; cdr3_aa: CSVDREPTEAFF
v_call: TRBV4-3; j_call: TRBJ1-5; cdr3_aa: CASSQDGTDNQPQHF
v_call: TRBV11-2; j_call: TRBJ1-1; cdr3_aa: CASSFNRGPEAFF
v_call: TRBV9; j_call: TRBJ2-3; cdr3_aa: CASSPGTSDTDTQYF
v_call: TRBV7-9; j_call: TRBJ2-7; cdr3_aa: CASSATGYHEQYF
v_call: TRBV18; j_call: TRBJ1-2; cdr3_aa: CASSPRLEDRDGYTF
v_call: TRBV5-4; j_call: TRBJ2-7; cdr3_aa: CASSLEVGTYEQYF
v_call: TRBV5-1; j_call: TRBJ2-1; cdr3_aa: CASSLDRGDNEQFF
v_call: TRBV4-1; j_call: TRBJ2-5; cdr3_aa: CASSHRAEGAGTQYF
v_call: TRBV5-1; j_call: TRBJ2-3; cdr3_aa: CAGSLNPPYTDTQYF
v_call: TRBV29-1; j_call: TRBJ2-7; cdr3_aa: CSARNPAGTYEQYF
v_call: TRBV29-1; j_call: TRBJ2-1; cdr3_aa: CSVEARRSGGSHNEQFF
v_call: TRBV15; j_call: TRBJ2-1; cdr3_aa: CATSRVATSRGGANEQFF
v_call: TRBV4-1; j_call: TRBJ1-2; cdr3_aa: CASSPRRDLANYGYTF
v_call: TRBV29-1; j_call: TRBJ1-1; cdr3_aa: CSVLGTGGLGTEAFF
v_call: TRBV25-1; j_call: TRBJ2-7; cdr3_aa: CASKGTGGEQYF
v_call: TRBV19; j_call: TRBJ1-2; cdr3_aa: CASSTGPQGNYGYTF
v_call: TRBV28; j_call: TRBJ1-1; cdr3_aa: CASSSLHRANTEAFF
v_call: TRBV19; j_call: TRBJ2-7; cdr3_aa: CASSRQGVTYEQYF
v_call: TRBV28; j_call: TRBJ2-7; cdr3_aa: CASSGTGGRRNYEQYF
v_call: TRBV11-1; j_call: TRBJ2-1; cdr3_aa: CASSPRDNSYNEQFF
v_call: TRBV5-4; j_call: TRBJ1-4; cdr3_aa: CASSSTPETATGEKLFF
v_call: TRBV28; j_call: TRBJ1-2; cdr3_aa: CASSLHSGNYGYTF
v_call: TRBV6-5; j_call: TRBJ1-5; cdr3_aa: CASSSQGLGQPQHF
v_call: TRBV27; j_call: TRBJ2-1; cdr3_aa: CASSLGTSGNNEQFF
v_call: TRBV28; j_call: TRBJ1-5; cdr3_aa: CACHARGGINQPQHF
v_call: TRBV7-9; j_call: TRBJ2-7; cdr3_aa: CASSLLGGAYEQYF
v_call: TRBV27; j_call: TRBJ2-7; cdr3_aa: CASSTGQVSYEQYF
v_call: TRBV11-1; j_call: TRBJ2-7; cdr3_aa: CASSSTLVHYEQYF
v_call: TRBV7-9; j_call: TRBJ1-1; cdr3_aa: CASSWGHVEAEAFF
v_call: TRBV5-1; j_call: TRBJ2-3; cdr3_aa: CATADRGTDTQYF
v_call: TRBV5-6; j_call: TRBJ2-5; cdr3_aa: CASSLVYPETQYF
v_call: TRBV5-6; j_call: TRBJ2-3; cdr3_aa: CASSFQTSGGASTDTQYF
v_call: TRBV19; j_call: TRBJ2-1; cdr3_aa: CASSIGLVIYNEQFF
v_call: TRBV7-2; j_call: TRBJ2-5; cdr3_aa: CASSDGASGGQETQYF
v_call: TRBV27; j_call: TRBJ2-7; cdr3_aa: CASRYRGRLPGYEQYF
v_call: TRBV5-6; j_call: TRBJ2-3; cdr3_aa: CASSFPSLAGAYTDTQYF
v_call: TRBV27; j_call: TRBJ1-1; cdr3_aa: CASSSRENTEAFF
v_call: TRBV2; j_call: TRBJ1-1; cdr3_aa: CASSDPGFGGAFF
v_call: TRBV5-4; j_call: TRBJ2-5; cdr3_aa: CASSQYEAGREETQYF
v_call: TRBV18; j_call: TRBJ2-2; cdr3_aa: CASSPSEERELFF
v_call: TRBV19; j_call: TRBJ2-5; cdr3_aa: CASSFYLETQETRYF
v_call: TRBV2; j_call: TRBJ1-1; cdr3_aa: CAGGLNPEAFF